The present T cell receptor beta chain was sequenced within a study of blood T cell repertoires in COVID-19. About the study: Samples came from the United States, Italy and Spain, spanning acute and convalescent COVID-19. The cDNA or gDNA used as material had been derived from T cells, B-cell-depleted T cells, or PBMCs.

Original data processing: Scientists estimated how many nucleated cells there were by amplifying reference gene primers. TCRdb's table, derived via immunoSEQ multiplex PCR, lists solely in-frame clones and lacks some. V and J calls and clone size come straight from that table; D and trimming were deduced from the DNA. Of approximately 280,000 clones listed, approximately 90% are singletons. Germline V gene lookup returns CDR1 SGHTA and CDR2 FQGTGA. Trimming cost V 1 base and J 3 bases, with 7 bases left between them. The CDR3 spans 14 residues. The specimen was peripheral blood. This clonotype was obtained from a man aged 35 to 55 with acute or convalescent COVID-19. The rearrangement links TRBV7-3 to TRBJ2-1; D is uncertain. This CDR3 is CASSLNPGYNEQFF. The CDR3 DNA reads TGTGCCAGCAGCTTAAACCCCGGCTACAATGAGCAGTTCTTC.